This is a list of T cell receptor beta chains from one sample in a study of T-cell reconstitution after alpha-beta-depleted transplantation in children. TCRdb re-called the PCR reads through MiXCR, storing one row per CDR3 protein. The repertoire holds 580,000 or so distinct CDR3 sequences, with around 23% as singletons. Sequencing used PBMCs, mostly from graft donor cells, obtained 360 days after TCRalphabeta/CD19-depleted stem cell transplant. These receptor sequences come from a boy younger than two who had a stem cell transplant for acute myeloid leukemia, so the T cells may come from the graft donor. CDR3s leave out the opening cysteine and the closing phenylalanine or tryptophan. The order of the fields is V gene, clone size, CDR3 length, D gene, CDR3 protein. A D gene is named only where the DNA matches it firmly. Clone size is stated in some rows and not others, as once, few, many or a class when expanded.

TRBV20-1 | few | 13 | NA | SARDLSQTGETQY
TRBV29-1 | many | 9 | TRBD1 | SVAGQGEAF
TRBV5-5 | many | 14 | TRBD1 | ASSLEDRGQGDTQY
TRBV12-3/TRBV12-4 | NA | 15 | TRBD1 | ASSFIPGTGWVNEQF
TRBV2 | NA | 13 | TRBD1 | ASSATGTGNSPLH
TRBV12-3/TRBV12-4 | many | 14 | NA | ASSLGLLRGAYEQY
TRBV4-3 | many | 13 | TRBD1 | ASSQGQGAYNEQF
TRBV11-2 | NA | 17 | TRBD2 | ASSHPGGRGGWVADTQY
TRBV29-1 | many | 12 | TRBD1 | SVEGDRERYGYT
TRBV4-1 | NA | 11 | NA | ASSREGKRTAF
TRBV12-3/TRBV12-4 | NA | 13 | NA | ASSWAGLGGGTQY
TRBV20-1 | few | 11 | NA | SARLVPMETQY
TRBV20-1 | NA | 11 | TRBD2 | RLASGGGNEQF
TRBV25-1 | few | 14 | TRBD1 | ASSVYGTGRYNEQF
TRBV4-3 | many | 12 | NA | ASSQAVGTYEQY
TRBV12-3/TRBV12-4 | many | 13 | TRBD1 | ASSPGTGDFSPLH
TRBV28 | NA | 13 | NA | ASRIGATRNQPQH
TRBV5-1 | NA | 12 | TRBD1 | ASHSTGDANIQY
TRBV5-6 | few | 13 | NA | ASSSPRGAIYEQY
TRBV10-3 | NA | 13 | NA | AISESPADGGTQY
TRBV5-1 | many | 12 | NA | ASSLEGRADTQY
TRBV28 | NA | 12 | NA | ASSHSQLNTEAF
TRBV20-1 | NA | 16 | TRBD2 | SARSAGTSGGHYYEQY
TRBV7-9 | NA | 12 | NA | ASWDPSSYNEQF
TRBV6-5 | many | 12 | NA | ASSYSDQTGELF
TRBV5-6 | NA | 12 | TRBD1 | ASSSQTGGYGYT
TRBV3-1 | many | 14 | NA | ASSQLTVFSYNEQF
TRBV27 | many | 12 | NA | ASRDTVYTDTQY
TRBV19 | NA | 13 | NA | ASSRSSGANYGYT
TRBV2 | once | 13 | TRBD1 | ASSTGTGGSDEQF
TRBV20-1 | few | 13 | NA | SARDSRDLQETQY
TRBV6-4 | NA | 13 | TRBD1 | ASSDPRQGGETQY
TRBV12-3/TRBV12-4 | many | 12 | NA | ASSSRTVQETQY
TRBV6-1 | NA | 11 | TRBD1 | ASKGTVTYEQY
TRBV12-3/TRBV12-4 | many | 13 | TRBD1 | ASSLWGTGASPLH
TRBV20-1 | NA | 14 | NA | SARDPRAYSYNEQF
TRBV7-2 | few | 13 | TRBD2 | ASSYIAGVRETQY
TRBV6-1 | NA | 13 | NA | ASSADSTSGETQY
TRBV7-2 | NA | 12 | TRBD1 | ASSVRQGNSPLH
TRBV29-1 | few | 11 | TRBD1 | SVQGQGIPEAF
TRBV29-1 | many | 9 | NA | SVESGREQY
TRBV4-2 | NA | 15 | NA | ASSRGQHSATNEKLF
TRBV3-1 | NA | 12 | TRBD1 | ASSLTGDQEPQY
TRBV7-2 | NA | 11 | NA | ASTFGAQETQY
TRBV4-3 | NA | 15 | TRBD2 | ASSQVVAGGLQETQY
TRBV12-3/TRBV12-4 | many | 12 | NA | ASSYNRNYNEQF
TRBV20-1 | few | 10 | TRBD2 | SAKHGGYEQY
TRBV29-1 | many | 15 | TRBD1 | SVGRGGTVKMNTEAF
TRBV10-3 | many | 13 | TRBD1 | AISWGKRGPYEQY
TRBV15 | few | 11 | NA | AAKDRNTGELF
TRBV5-1 | many | 14 | TRBD1 | ASSPKTGANNSPLH
TRBV5-1 | many | 13 | NA | ASSLGGGYLGEQF
TRBV12-3/TRBV12-4 | few | 11 | NA | ASSLSTGHGYT
TRBV7-9 | NA | 11 | NA | ASSLVGFGFQF
TRBV5-1 | many | 12 | NA | ASSGGPSTGELF